These 24 T cell receptor beta chains were all obtained from the same sample, sequenced in a study of patients and donors after allogeneic stem cell transplantation. TCRdb re-called the RT-PCR reads with MiXCR, one entry per CDR3 protein. Found here are 15,000 to 20,000 distinct CDR3 sequences, roughly 27% of them singletons; the top ten hold 36%. Sequenced material: blood, either unsorted or a sorted T cell fraction (not recorded which). The receptors here all came from a human donor who was either an allogeneic HSCT recipient or a stem cell or donor lymphocyte infusion donor (not recorded which). It is not recorded whose cells these are; they may come from a transplant donor.

CDR3 DNA: TGTGCCAGCACGGTAGCTCGGAACTATGGCTACACCTTC. Its protein product is CASTVARNYGYTF. The chain employs TRBV12-3 or TRBV12-4 and TRBJ1-2; D not certain. The CDR3 extends over 13 amino acids. Trimming removed 7 bases from V and 2 bases from J, with 11 bases in between.

This clonotype appeared many times. The DNA for the CDR3 is TGTGCCAGCAGTCCCGACTCCTATGGCTACACCTTC. The encoded protein is CASSPDSYGYTF. The J gene is TRBJ1-2, the V gene TRBV12-3 or TRBV12-4; D unresolved. V lost 5 bases and J 4 bases, leaving 8 bases between the germline ends. The CDR3 runs 12 residues.

V is TRBV29-1 and J is TRBJ1-2; maybe TRBD1 (6 bases). CDR3 length equals 11 residues. Trimming left V 8 bases short and J 6 bases short, with 13 bases between. Germline V CDR1 and CDR2: SQVTM, ANQGSEA. The CDR3 is CSSRGNHGYTF. For the CDR3, the DNA is TGCAGCTCAAGGGGGAACCATGGCTACACCTTC.

This clonotype has ten or more counts. This rearrangement joins TRBV7-9 to TRBJ1-5, with D unresolved. V was clipped by 10 bases and J by 0 bases, with 16 bases between them. The CDR3 runs to 15 residues. CDR1 SEHNR and CDR2 FQNEAQ come from the germline V gene (reference sequence). The DNA for the CDR3 is TGTGCCACATCAAGTCGGCGGATTAGCAATCAGCCCCAGCATTTT. Translation: CATSSRRISNQPQHF.

This clonotype was seen more than once but under ten times. V gene TRBV28 combines with J gene TRBJ1-5; a possible D gene is TRBD1 (5 bases). The CDR3 is 14 amino acids. Germline CDR1 is MDHEN and CDR2 is SYDVKM. V was shortened by 7 bases and J by 9 bases, with 19 bases between the two germline ends. In nucleotides, the CDR3 is TGTGCCAGCACCCAACCCCGGGGGATGAGGCCCCAGCATTTT. Amino acids: CASTQPRGMRPQHF.

This clonotype was counted only a few times. The genes are TRBV4-3 and TRBJ1-4, with TRBD1 identical over 8 bases. Germline trimming cut 0 bases from V and 7 bases from J; bases unmatched to any gene: 4. The CDR3 consists of 15 residues. Germline CDR1 is LGHNA and CDR2 is YSLEER. The CDR3 DNA reads TGCGCCAGCAGCCAAGAAAGGACAGGGACTGAAAAACTGTTTTTT. It translates to CASSQERTGTEKLFF.

There are many counts of this clonotype. The chain uses TRBV6-2 or TRBV6-3 and TRBJ2-4, with D perhaps TRBD1 (5 bases). CDR3 length equals 15 residues. Germline V gene lookup returns CDR1 MNHEY and CDR2 SVGEGT. The V and J ends lost 2 bases and 6 bases respectively, with 14 bases between them. The CDR3: CASSYGQGIRNIQYF. The CDR3 nucleotides read TGTGCCAGCAGTTACGGGCAGGGCATCAGAAACATTCAGTACTTC.

This clonotype was recorded a few times. J is TRBJ1-4 and V is TRBV5-8; no clear D. V lost 4 bases to trimming and J lost 7 bases, with 11 bases between them. CDR1 is SGHTS and CDR2 is YDEGEE in the germline V gene. The CDR3 length is 13 residues. In nucleotides, the CDR3 is TGTGCCAGCAGCGGGAATAGGGCTGAAAAACTGTTTTTT. It is translated as CASSGNRAEKLFF.

This chain uses TRBV12-3 or TRBV12-4 with TRBJ2-4, with D perhaps TRBD1 (6 bases). Trimming took 3 bases from V and 4 from J, leaving 7 bases between them. This CDR3 spans 13 amino acids. The CDR3 region is CASSFGQKNIQYF. CDR3 sequence (DNA): TGTGCCAGCAGTTTCGGACAGAAAAACATTCAGTACTTC.

This sequence joins TRBV5-1 and TRBJ2-3, with a possible D match to TRBD2 (7 bases). The CDR3 runs to 15 residues. Trimming took off 2 bases at V and 2 bases at J, with 12 bases between the two ends. Germline lookup yields CDR1 SGHRS and CDR2 YFSETQ. CDR3 sequence reads: CASSFAGAFTDTQYF. CDR3 sequence (DNA): TGCGCCAGCAGCTTTGCGGGGGCCTTCACAGATACGCAGTATTTT.

This clonotype was counted only a few times. V is TRBV6-6 and J is TRBJ1-4; no reliable D call. Germline CDR1 is MNHNY and CDR2 is SVGAGI (reference sequence). The CDR3 extends over 12 amino acids. The germline V and J ends were trimmed by 0 bases and 7 bases, with 3 bases remaining between them. CDR3 protein: CASSYSSEKLFF. CDR3 coding DNA: TGTGCCAGCAGTTACTCCTCTGAAAAACTGTTTTTT.

This clonotype showed up just once. The rearrangement links TRBV11-3 to TRBJ1-2; D gene uncertain. Germline loops: CDR1 SGHNT, CDR2 YENEEA. This CDR3 is 14 amino acids long. V was clipped by 5 bases and J by 3 bases, with 13 bases between them. Here the CDR3 DNA reads TGTGCCAGCAGCCCTGATAGGGCAGACTATGGCTACACCTTC. Translation gives CASSPDRADYGYTF.

The rearrangement uses TRBV5-1 and TRBJ1-2; 8 bases are shared with TRBD1. There are 12 residues in the CDR3. Per the germline V gene, CDR1 is SGHRS and CDR2 is YFSETQ. V shed 4 bases and J 8 bases; nucleotides not matched to a gene: 4. Here the CDR3 reads CASSVDRAGYTF. The CDR3 coding sequence is TGCGCCAGCAGCGTGGACAGGGCCGGCTACACCTTC.

The chain carries TRBV6-6 and TRBJ2-2; tentatively, D is TRBD1 (7 bases). This CDR3 region has 14 residues. Germline CDR1 and CDR2: MNHNY and SVGAGI (reference sequence). V dropped 6 bases and J dropped 2 bases, with 10 bases sitting between them. The CDR3 spells CASRTGTNTGELFF. The CDR3 DNA follows: TGTGCCAGCAGGACAGGGACTAACACCGGGGAGCTGTTTTTT.

The chain carries TRBV12-3 or TRBV12-4 and TRBJ1-6, with unresolved D. The V and J ends lost 3 bases and 9 bases respectively, with 9 bases between them. The length of the CDR3 is 13 residues. The CDR3 region has the DNA TGTGCCAGCAGTTTCGGTGTAGGTTCACCCCTCCACTTT. It is translated as CASSFGVGSPLHF.

CDR3 in DNA: TGCGCCAGCAGCTTGATGGGTTCACCCCTCCACTTT. It is translated as CASSLMGSPLHF. This rearrangement joins TRBV5-1 to TRBJ1-6, with D unclear. Germline CDR1 and CDR2: SGHRS and YFSETQ. There are 12 residues in the CDR3. V was pared by 1 base and J by 9 bases, with 5 bases between.

The chain combines TRBV5-1 with TRBJ1-1; D uncertain. V gave up 5 bases and J gave up 4 bases, with 12 bases separating them. This CDR3 comprises 13 residues. From germline, CDR1 is SGHRS and CDR2 YFSETQ. The CDR3 bases are TGCGCCAGCAGTTTAGACGGACTCACTGAAGCTTTCTTT. Its protein product is CASSLDGLTEAFF. Combining the CDR3 with reference TRBV5-1 and TRBJ1-1 gives the whole variable domain KAGVTQTPRYLIKTRGQQVTLSCSPISGHRSVSWYQQTPGQGLQFLFEYFSETQRNKGNFPGRFSGRQFSNSRSEMNVSTLELGDSALYLCASSLDGLTEAFFGQGTRLTVV.

As DNA, the CDR3 is TGTGCCAGCAGTTCCCGGCCACCCTACGAGCAGTACTTC. This sequence encodes CASSSRPPYEQYF. The V gene is TRBV28, the J gene TRBJ2-7; D remains unclear. Germline CDR1 is MDHEN and CDR2 is SYDVKM. Trimming removed 4 bases at V and 2 bases at J, with 9 bases between. The CDR3 length is 13 residues.

The chain joins TRBV6-6 to TRBJ2-1; D call uncertain. V was clipped by 7 bases and J by 4 bases, with 14 bases between them. Germline loops: CDR1 MNHNY, CDR2 SVGAGI (reference sequence). The CDR3 extends over 14 amino acids. Here the CDR3 DNA reads TGTGCCAGCACCCCCCGAAGACTTTACAATGAGCAGTTCTTC. It codes for CASTPRRLYNEQFF.

The chain employs TRBV5-5 and TRBJ1-4; 8 nucleotides align to TRBD1. The V gene's germline CDR1 is SGHKS and CDR2 YYEKEE (reference sequence). After removal of 4 bases from V and 2 bases from J, the junction contained 4 bases not matched to a gene. This CDR3 spans 15 amino acids. In DNA, the CDR3 is TGTGCCAGCAGCGACAGGGGACTCACTAATGAAAAACTGTTTTTT. Protein product: CASSDRGLTNEKLFF.

This clonotype has only a few counts. This chain joins TRBV20-1 and TRBJ1-5, with 7 nucleotides matching TRBD1. Per the germline V gene, CDR1 is DFQATT and CDR2 is SNEGSKA (reference sequence). The CDR3 sequence is 14 residues long. J lost 1 base, V lost 5 bases, and 5 bases had no gene match. The CDR3 bases are TGCAGTGCTTTCAACAGGGGAAGCAATCAGCCCCAGCATTTT. The encoded protein is CSAFNRGSNQPQHF.

The V call is TRBV4-1, the J call TRBJ1-1; no firm D call. The CDR3 has 16 residues. Between the trimmed V and J ends, which lost 8 bases and 1 base, there was a span of 20 bases. Germline assignment: CDR1 MGHRA and CDR2 YSYEKL. The CDR3 bases are TGCGCCAGCGGGATGGATCGTCGCGATCCGAACACTGAAGCTTTCTTT. It yields the protein CASGMDRRDPNTEAFF.

This clonotype was observed a single time. The chain joins TRBV5-1 to TRBJ2-7; D perhaps matches TRBD2 (7 bases). This CDR3 comprises 16 residues. The ends were cut back, 7 bases at V and 4 bases at J, with 24 bases in the middle. The germline V gene has CDR1 SGHRS and CDR2 YFSETQ. The CDR3 loop reads CASSTRGARGSYEQYF. In DNA form, the CDR3 reads TGCGCCAGCTCCACGAGGGGGGCGCGGGGGAGTTACGAGCAGTACTTC. The full variable domain, its missing parts supplied by reference TRBV5-1 and TRBJ2-7, is KAGVTQTPRYLIKTRGQQVTLSCSPISGHRSVSWYQQTPGQGLQFLFEYFSETQRNKGNFPGRFSGRQFSNSRSEMNVSTLELGDSALYLCASSTRGARGSYEQYFGPGTRLTVT.

This clonotype has a handful of counts. The rearrangement uses TRBV20-1 and TRBJ1-1, with TRBD1 as a possible D gene (5 bases). CDR3 length: 13 amino acids. Germline V lookup: CDR1 DFQATT, CDR2 SNEGSKA (reference sequence). V dropped 5 bases and J dropped 3 bases, with 13 bases sitting between them. CDR3 DNA: TGCAGTGCTTTTGGGGGATTGGACACTGAAGCTTTCTTT. Its protein product is CSAFGGLDTEAFF.